These 18 T cell receptor beta chains originate from one sample sequenced in a study of identical twins. TCRdb reprocessed the 5' RACE reads via MiXCR and lists one record per CDR3 protein. This sample has around 240,000 distinct CDR3 sequences, with approximately 7% found just once. These data also featured in a second study, about yellow fever vaccine responses in identical twins.

Sample: memory (CD45RO+) T cells sorted from blood. These receptors were collected from a woman under 30 in good health.

This clonotype was seen more than once but under ten times. The chain uses TRBV10-2 and TRBJ1-3; D may be TRBD1 (6 bases). CDR1 and CDR2 (germline): WSHSY, SAAADI. The CDR3 contains 17 residues. Trimming left V 6 bases short and J 1 base short, with 19 bases between. The CDR3 DNA is TGCGCCAGCAGGTTACCGGGACACAAAAGGTCTGGAAACACCATATATTTT. Translating gives CASRLPGHKRSGNTIYF.

This clonotype has at least ten counts. This chain uses TRBV5-1 with TRBJ2-3, with D hard to call. The CDR3 sequence is 15 residues long. Trimming removed 4 bases at V and 5 bases at J, with 17 bases between. The germline V gene encodes CDR1 SGHRS and CDR2 YFSETQ. The CDR3 DNA follows: TGCGCCAGCAGCGGGTCCTTGGGTTCGAGAGATACGCAGTATTTT. This encodes CASSGSLGSRDTQYF.

This clonotype was seen many times. The chain carries TRBV12-3 or TRBV12-4 and TRBJ2-3; 9 positions agree with TRBD2. The CDR3 is 16 residues long. V lost 3 bases, J lost 2 bases, and 6 bases stayed unmatched. This CDR3 is CASSFWLAGHTDTQYF. The CDR3, as DNA: TGTGCCAGCAGTTTTTGGCTAGCGGGACACACAGATACGCAGTATTTT.

This clonotype was picked up many times. V is TRBV4-1 and J is TRBJ2-2; D call uncertain. The CDR3 is 14 amino acids. V was cut by 8 bases and J by 5 bases, with 15 bases left in between. Germline values: CDR1 MGHRA, CDR2 YSYEKL. In nucleotides, the CDR3 is TGCGCCAGCGGCGGTTCGATCTGGACCGGGGAGCTGTTTTTT. The encoded protein is CASGGSIWTGELFF.

This clonotype was picked up many times. This chain joins TRBV7-6 and TRBJ1-1, with 7 bases that match TRBD1. Trimming took 1 base from V and 5 from J; bases not matched to a gene: 7. CDR1 and CDR2 from the germline V gene are SGHVS and FNYEAQ. The CDR3 has 15 residues. CDR3: CASSLESQGGTEAFF. The CDR3 DNA sequence: TGTGCCAGCAGCTTAGAGTCCCAGGGGGGAACTGAAGCTTTCTTT.

This clonotype has just a few counts. V gene TRBV6-1 combines with J gene TRBJ1-4; maybe TRBD1 (5 bases). Trimming shortened V by 2 bases and J by 5 bases, and 12 bases separated the two germline ends. This CDR3 region has 15 residues. Germline CDR1 reads MNHNS; CDR2 reads SASEGT. The CDR3 spells CASSELGVFNEKLFF. The CDR3 DNA reads TGTGCCAGCAGTGAATTGGGGGTCTTCAATGAAAAACTGTTTTTT.

There are many counts of this clonotype. The chain recombines TRBV20-1 with TRBJ2-1; 14 bases are shared with TRBD2. Germline V gene sequence: CDR1 DFQATT, CDR2 SNEGSKA (reference sequence). V was clipped by 8 bases and J by 4 bases; unmatched bases: 7. The CDR3 is 15 amino acids. The CDR3 loop reads CSISGTSGGYNEQFF. CDR3 coding DNA: TGCAGTATATCCGGGACTAGCGGGGGTTACAATGAGCAGTTCTTC.

Many counts were recorded for this clonotype. The J gene is TRBJ2-5, the V gene TRBV9; 9 nucleotides line up with TRBD2. The CDR3 is 15 residues long. Per the germline V gene, CDR1 is SGDLS and CDR2 is YYNGEE. V trimming: 0 bases; J trimming: 5 bases; junction bases outside the gene matches: 5. The CDR3 region is CASSVGLAGRETQYF. In nucleotides, the CDR3 is TGTGCCAGCAGCGTAGGGCTAGCGGGACGGGAGACCCAGTACTTC.

In this sample, this clonotype turned up many times. Here the CDR3 reads CASSFNRAVSGAFF. The CDR3 coding sequence is TGTGCCAGCAGTTTCAACAGGGCAGTGTCTGGAGCTTTCTTT. The chain carries TRBV27 and TRBJ1-1; a possible D gene is TRBD1 (6 bases). CDR3 length: 14 amino acids. Trimming shortened V by 3 bases and J by 10 bases, and 18 bases separated the two germline ends. Germline V CDR1 and CDR2: MNHEY, SMNVEV (reference sequence).

At least ten counts were recorded for this clonotype. This chain joins TRBV20-1 and TRBJ2-5; D possibly uses TRBD1 or TRBD2 (7 bases each). V was cut by 5 bases and J by 5 bases, with 12 bases left in between. In germline, CDR1 is DFQATT, CDR2 SNEGSKA (reference sequence). This CDR3 is built from 12 residues. CDR3 sequence (DNA): TGCAGTGCTCGACAGGGAGGGGAGACCCAGTACTTC. Its translation is CSARQGGETQYF.

The chain links TRBV24-1 to TRBJ2-1, with 8 bases that match TRBD1. The CDR3 totals 14 residues. Trimming cost V 3 bases and J 9 bases; bases outside gene matches: 6. The germline V gene encodes CDR1 KGHDR and CDR2 SFDVKD. The DNA of the CDR3 is TGTGCCACCAGTGATGGACAGGGCAAGGGTGAGCAGTTCTTC. Its translation is CATSDGQGKGEQFF.

This clonotype was counted only a few times. The rearrangement uses TRBV7-6 and TRBJ2-1, with 7 bases lining up with TRBD1. Germline V lookup: CDR1 SGHVS, CDR2 FNYEAQ. The V segment lost 5 bases and the J segment 7 bases; nucleotides outside the gene matches: 5. This CDR3 spans 13 amino acids. The CDR3 DNA reads TGTGCCAGCAGCAACCCGGACAGGAATGAGCAGTTCTTC. Translating gives CASSNPDRNEQFF.

The chain couples TRBV5-1 to TRBJ2-5; no reliable D call. Trimming cost V 1 base and J 2 bases, with 9 bases left between them. Germline assignment: CDR1 SGHRS and CDR2 YFSETQ. The CDR3 is 14 amino acids. In DNA form, the CDR3 reads TGCGCCAGCAGCTTGACAGCTTCACAAGAGACCCAGTACTTC. It specifies CASSLTASQETQYF.

This clonotype was found many times. The genes are TRBV6-2 or TRBV6-3 and TRBJ2-3, with 7 bases lining up with TRBD2. The CDR3 runs 17 residues. CDR1 is MNHEY and CDR2 is SVGEGT in the germline V gene. The V and J ends lost 2 bases and 0 bases, in that order; junction bases with no gene match: 8. CDR3 bases: TGTGCCAGCAGTTACGTGCCTAGCGGCACAAGCACAGATACGCAGTATTTT. Its translation is CASSYVPSGTSTDTQYF.

This clonotype appeared a few times. This chain connects TRBV5-6 to TRBJ2-1; 9 bases line up with TRBD1. This CDR3 has 15 residues. Germline-derived CDR1 and CDR2 are SGHDT and YYEEEE. Trimming removed 4 bases from V and 2 bases from J; junction bases left unmatched: 4. CDR3 nucleotide sequence: TGTGCCAGCAGCATGGGACAGGGTCCCTACAATGAGCAGTTCTTC. Amino acids: CASSMGQGPYNEQFF. The whole variable domain, filled in from reference TRBV5-6 and TRBJ2-1, reads DAGVTQSPTHLIKTRGQQVTLRCSPKSGHDTVSWYQQALGQGPQFIFQYYEEEERQRGNFPDRFSGHQFPNYSSELNVNALLLGDSALYLCASSMGQGPYNEQFFGPGTRLTVL.

This clonotype was observed a handful of times. V gene TRBV7-6 combines with J gene TRBJ2-1; 8 bases map to TRBD1. V shed 1 base, J shed 3 bases, and the junction held 5 bases outside the gene matches. CDR3 length: 16 residues. The germline CDR1 and CDR2 sequences are SGHVS and FNYEAQ. This CDR3 is CASSLDRDRFYNEQFF. CDR3 nucleotide sequence: TGTGCCAGCAGCTTAGACCGGGACAGGTTCTACAATGAGCAGTTCTTC.

V usage is TRBV11-2 and J usage is TRBJ1-1, with 11 bases fitting TRBD1. Germline V gives CDR1 SGHAT, CDR2 FQNNGV. With 4 bases clipped from V and 10 bases from J, the junction kept 26 bases outside the gene matches. The CDR3 consists of 20 residues. This CDR3 is CASSSRTQDQTLWGQGGAFF. The CDR3 coding sequence is TGTGCCAGCAGCTCCCGGACACAAGATCAAACACTGTGGGGACAGGGGGGAGCTTTCTTT.

The sample holds many counts of this clonotype. The J gene is TRBJ2-3, the V gene TRBV6-1, with D maybe TRBD2 (6 bases). Germline assignment: CDR1 MNHNS and CDR2 SASEGT. The CDR3 is 14 amino acids. V lost 7 bases to trimming and J lost 5 bases, with 16 bases between them. DNA of the CDR3: TGTGCCAGCATGCGGAGGGCCTCGGGAGATACGCAGTATTTT. It encodes CASMRRASGDTQYF.